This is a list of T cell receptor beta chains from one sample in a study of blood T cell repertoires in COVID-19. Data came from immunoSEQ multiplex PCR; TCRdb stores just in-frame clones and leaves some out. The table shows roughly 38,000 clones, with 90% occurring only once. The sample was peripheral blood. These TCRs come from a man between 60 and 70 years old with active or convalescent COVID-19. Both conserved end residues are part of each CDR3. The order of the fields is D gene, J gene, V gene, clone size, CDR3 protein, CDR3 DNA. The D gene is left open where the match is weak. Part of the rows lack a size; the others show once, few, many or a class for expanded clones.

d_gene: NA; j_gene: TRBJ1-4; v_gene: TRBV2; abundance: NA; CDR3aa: CASVQTRGRLNEKLFF; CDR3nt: TGTGCCAGCGTGCAGACCCGCGGGAGACTAAATGAAAAACTGTTTTTT
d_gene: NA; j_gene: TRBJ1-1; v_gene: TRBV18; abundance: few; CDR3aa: CASSPDTLVEAFF; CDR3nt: TGTGCCAGCTCACCGGACACCCTCGTTGAAGCTTTCTTT
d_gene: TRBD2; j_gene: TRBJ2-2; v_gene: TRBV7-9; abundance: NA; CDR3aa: CASSLAEGGPNTGELFF; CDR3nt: TGTGCCAGCAGCTTAGCGGAGGGAGGGCCTAACACCGGGGAGCTGTTTTTT
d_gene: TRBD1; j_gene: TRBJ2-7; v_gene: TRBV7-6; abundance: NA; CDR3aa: CASSPWGQEHEQYF; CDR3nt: TGTGCCAGCAGCCCGTGGGGACAGGAACACGAGCAGTACTTC
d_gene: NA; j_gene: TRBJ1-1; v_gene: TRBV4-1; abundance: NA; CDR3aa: CASSQAAGATEAFF; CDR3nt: TGCGCCAGCAGCCAAGCGGCGGGGGCCACTGAAGCTTTCTTT
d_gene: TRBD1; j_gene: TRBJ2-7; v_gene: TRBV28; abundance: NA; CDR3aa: CASSLWGTGGYEQYF; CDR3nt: TGTGCCAGCAGTTTATGGGGGACAGGGGGTTACGAGCAGTACTTC
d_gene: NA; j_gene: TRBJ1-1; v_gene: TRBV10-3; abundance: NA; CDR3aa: CAISENPGMNTEAFF; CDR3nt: TGTGCCATCAGTGAAAACCCAGGGATGAACACTGAAGCTTTCTTT
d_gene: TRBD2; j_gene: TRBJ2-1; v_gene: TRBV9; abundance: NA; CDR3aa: CASSVDRKRGYNEQFF; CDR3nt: TGTGCCAGCAGCGTAGACCGGAAGCGGGGATACAATGAGCAGTTCTTC
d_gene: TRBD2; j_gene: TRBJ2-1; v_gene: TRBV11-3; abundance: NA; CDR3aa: CASSSHPKGLAGTVNEQFF; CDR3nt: TGTGCCAGCAGCTCACACCCGAAGGGGCTAGCGGGAACTGTCAATGAGCAGTTCTTC
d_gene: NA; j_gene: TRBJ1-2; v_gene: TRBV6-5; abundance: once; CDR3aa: CASTGLREYTF; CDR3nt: TGTGCCAGCACAGGGTTAAGGGAATACACCTTC
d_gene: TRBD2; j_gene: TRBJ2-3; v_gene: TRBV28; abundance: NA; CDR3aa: CASSLPLNSGSTDTQYF; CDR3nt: TGTGCCAGCAGCCTCCCTCTTAATAGCGGGAGCACAGATACGCAGTATTTT
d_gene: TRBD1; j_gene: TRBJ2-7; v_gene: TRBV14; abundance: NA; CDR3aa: CASSPGQGLGYEQYF; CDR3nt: TGTGCCAGCAGCCCCGGACAGGGGTTGGGCTACGAGCAGTACTTC
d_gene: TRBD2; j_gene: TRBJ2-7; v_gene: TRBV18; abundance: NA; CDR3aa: CASSPAGGPYEQYF; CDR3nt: TGTGCCAGCTCACCGGCGGGAGGGCCCTACGAGCAGTACTTC
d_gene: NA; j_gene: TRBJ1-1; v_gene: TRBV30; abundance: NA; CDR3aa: CAWTYNTEAFF; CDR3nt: TGTGCCTGGACCTACAACACTGAAGCTTTCTTT
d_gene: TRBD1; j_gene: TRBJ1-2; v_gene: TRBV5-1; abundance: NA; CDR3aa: CASSGGQGIYGYTF; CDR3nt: TGCGCCAGCAGCGGGGGACAGGGAATCTATGGCTACACCTTC
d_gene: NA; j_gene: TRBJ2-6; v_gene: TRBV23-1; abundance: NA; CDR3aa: CASTLMSWKGEPSSGANVLTF; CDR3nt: TGCGCCAGCACTCTTATGAGTTGGAAGGGAGAACCAAGCTCTGGGGCCAACGTCCTGACTTTC
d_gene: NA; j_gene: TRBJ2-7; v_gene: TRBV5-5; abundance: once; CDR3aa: CASSSPLAKRSYEQYF; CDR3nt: TGTGCCAGCAGCTCGCCCTTAGCGAAAAGATCCTACGAGCAGTACTTC
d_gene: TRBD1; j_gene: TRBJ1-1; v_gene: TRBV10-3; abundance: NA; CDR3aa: CAITSDRENTEAFF; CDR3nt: TGTGCCATCACCTCGGACAGGGAGAACACTGAAGCTTTCTTT
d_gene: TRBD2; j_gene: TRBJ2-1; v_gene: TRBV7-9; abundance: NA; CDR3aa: CASRPGTSYNEQFF; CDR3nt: TGTGCCAGCAGGCCCGGGACTAGCTACAATGAGCAGTTCTTC
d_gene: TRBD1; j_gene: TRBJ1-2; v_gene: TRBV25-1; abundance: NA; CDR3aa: CASSESNLGQGGYGYTF; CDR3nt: TGTGCCAGCAGTGAATCTAACCTGGGACAGGGAGGTTATGGCTACACCTTC
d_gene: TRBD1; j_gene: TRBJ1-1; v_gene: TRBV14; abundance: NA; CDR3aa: CASSQAPQGVRNTEAFF; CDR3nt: TGTGCCAGCAGCCAAGCCCCGCAGGGGGTAAGGAACACTGAAGCTTTCTTT
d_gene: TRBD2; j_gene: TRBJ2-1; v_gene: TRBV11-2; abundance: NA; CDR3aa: CASSLVGREVDEQFF; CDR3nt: TGTGCCAGCAGCTTAGTGGGGCGGGAGGTCGATGAGCAGTTCTTC
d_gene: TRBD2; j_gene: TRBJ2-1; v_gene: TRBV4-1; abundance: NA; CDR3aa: CASSQSLVTSGAYNEQFF; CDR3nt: TGCGCCAGCAGCCAAAGCCTCGTGACTAGCGGGGCATACAATGAGCAGTTCTTC
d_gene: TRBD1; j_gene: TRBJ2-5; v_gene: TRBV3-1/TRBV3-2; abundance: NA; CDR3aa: CASSPYRGPISFVVAQYF; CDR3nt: TGTGCCAGCAGCCCTTACAGGGGGCCCATCTCCTTTGTCGTGGCCCAGTACTTC
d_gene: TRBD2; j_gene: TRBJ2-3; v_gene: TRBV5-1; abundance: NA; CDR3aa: CASSFTSGPTDTQYF; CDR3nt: TGCGCCAGCAGCTTTACTAGCGGTCCCACAGATACGCAGTATTTT
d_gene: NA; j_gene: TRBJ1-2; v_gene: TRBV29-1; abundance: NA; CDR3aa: CSVEVPAVKYGYTF; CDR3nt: TGCAGCGTTGAAGTTCCCGCAGTCAAATATGGCTACACCTTC
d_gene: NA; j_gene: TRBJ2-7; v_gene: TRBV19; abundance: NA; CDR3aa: CASKGPSLYEQYF; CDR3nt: TGTGCCTCAAAAGGACCTAGCCTCTACGAGCAGTACTTC
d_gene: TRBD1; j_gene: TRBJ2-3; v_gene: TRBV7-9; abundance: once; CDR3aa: CASSLYRGPDTQYF; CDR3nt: TGTGCCAGCAGCTTATACAGGGGGCCAGATACGCAGTATTTT
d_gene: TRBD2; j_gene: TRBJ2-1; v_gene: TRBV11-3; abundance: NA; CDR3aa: CASSRTSGSSYNEQFF; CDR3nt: TGTGCCAGCAGTCGGACTAGCGGGAGCTCCTACAATGAGCAGTTCTTC
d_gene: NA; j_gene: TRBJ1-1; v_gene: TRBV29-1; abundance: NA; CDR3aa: CSVGGGVVNTEAFF; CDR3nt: TGCAGCGTTGGGGGGGGAGTGGTGAACACTGAAGCTTTCTTT
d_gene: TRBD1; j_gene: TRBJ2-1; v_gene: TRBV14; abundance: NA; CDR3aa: CASSLKQGSEQFF; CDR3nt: TGTGCCAGCAGCCTCAAACAGGGGAGTGAGCAGTTCTTC
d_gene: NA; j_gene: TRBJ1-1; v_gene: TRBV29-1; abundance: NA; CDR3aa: CSVDPSRRPGNTEAFF; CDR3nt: TGCAGCGTTGACCCCAGCCGCAGGCCTGGGAACACTGAAGCTTTCTTT
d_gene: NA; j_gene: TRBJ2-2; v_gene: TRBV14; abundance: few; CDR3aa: CASSQDGGPAGELFF; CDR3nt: TGTGCCAGCAGCCAAGACGGGGGTCCCGCCGGGGAGCTGTTTTTT
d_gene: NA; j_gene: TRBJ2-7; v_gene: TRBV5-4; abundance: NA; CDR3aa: CASSLQASYEQYF; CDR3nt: TGTGCCAGCAGCTTGCAGGCATCCTACGAGCAGTACTTC
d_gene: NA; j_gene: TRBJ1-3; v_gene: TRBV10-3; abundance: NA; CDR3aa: CAISVRGGATSGNTIYF; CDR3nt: TGTGCCATCAGTGTACGTGGGGGGGCAACATCAGGAAACACCATATATTTT
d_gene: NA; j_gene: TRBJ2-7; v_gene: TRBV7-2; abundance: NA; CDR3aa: CASRASYIDEQYF; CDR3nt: TGTGCCAGCAGGGCTAGCTACATTGACGAGCAGTACTTC
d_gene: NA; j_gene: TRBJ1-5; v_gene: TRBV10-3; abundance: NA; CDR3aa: CAIGGAGQPQHF; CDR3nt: TGTGCCATCGGAGGGGCGGGTCAGCCCCAGCATTTT
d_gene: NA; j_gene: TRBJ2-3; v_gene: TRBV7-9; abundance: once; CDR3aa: CASSLGSGRSSDTQYF; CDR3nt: TGTGCCAGCAGCTTGGGGTCAGGGCGGAGTTCAGATACGCAGTATTTT
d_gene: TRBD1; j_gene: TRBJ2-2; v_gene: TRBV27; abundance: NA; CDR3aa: CASRLQGVSGELFF; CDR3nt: TGTGCCAGCAGATTGCAGGGGGTAAGCGGGGAGCTGTTTTTT
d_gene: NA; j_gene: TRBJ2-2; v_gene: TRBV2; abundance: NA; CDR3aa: CASSAQGVNTGELFF; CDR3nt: TGTGCCAGCAGTGCTCAGGGTGTTAACACCGGGGAGCTGTTTTTT
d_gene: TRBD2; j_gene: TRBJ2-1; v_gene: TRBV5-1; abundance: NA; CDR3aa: CASSFRLAGYNEQFF; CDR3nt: TGCGCCAGCAGCTTCCGACTAGCGGGTTACAATGAGCAGTTCTTC
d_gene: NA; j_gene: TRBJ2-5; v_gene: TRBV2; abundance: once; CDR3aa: CASTNTRGETQYF; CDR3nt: TGTGCCAGCACTAATACTCGGGGGGAGACCCAGTACTTC
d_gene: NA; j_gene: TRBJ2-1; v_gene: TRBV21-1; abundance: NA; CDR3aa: CASSKAPEHEQFF; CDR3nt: TGTGCCAGCAGCAAAGCACCGGAGCATGAGCAGTTCTTC
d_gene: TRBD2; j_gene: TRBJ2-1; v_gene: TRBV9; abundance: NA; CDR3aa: CASSAGLAGGRIDNEQFF; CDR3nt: TGTGCCAGCAGCGCAGGACTAGCGGGAGGGCGTATCGACAATGAGCAGTTCTTC
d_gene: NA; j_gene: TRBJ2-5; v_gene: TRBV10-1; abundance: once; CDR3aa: CASSESQGPQETQYF; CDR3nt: TGCGCCAGCAGTGAGTCGCAGGGGCCACAAGAGACCCAGTACTTC
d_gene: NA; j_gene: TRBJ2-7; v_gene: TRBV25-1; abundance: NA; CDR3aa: CASSNSGYEQYF; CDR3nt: TGTGCCAGCAGTAACTCAGGCTACGAGCAGTACTTC
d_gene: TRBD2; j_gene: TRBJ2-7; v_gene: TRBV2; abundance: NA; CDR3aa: CASSGTSGSYEQYF; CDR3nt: TGTGCCAGCAGTGGGACTAGCGGGTCCTACGAGCAGTACTTC
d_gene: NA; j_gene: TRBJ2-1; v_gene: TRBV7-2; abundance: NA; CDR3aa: CASSLTDYNEQFF; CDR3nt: TGTGCCAGCAGCTTAACAGACTACAATGAGCAGTTCTTC
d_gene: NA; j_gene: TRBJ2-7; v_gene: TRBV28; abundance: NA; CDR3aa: CASSEANYYEQYF; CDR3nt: TGTGCCAGCAGTGAAGCGAACTACTACGAGCAGTACTTC
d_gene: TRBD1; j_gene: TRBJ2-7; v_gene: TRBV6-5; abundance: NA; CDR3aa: CASSRDRGYEQYF; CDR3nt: TGTGCCAGCAGCCGGGACAGAGGCTACGAGCAGTACTTC
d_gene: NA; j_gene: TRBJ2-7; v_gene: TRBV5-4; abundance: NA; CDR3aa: CASSHQGRTDEQYF; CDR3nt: TGTGCCAGCAGCCATCAAGGTAGGACAGACGAGCAGTACTTC
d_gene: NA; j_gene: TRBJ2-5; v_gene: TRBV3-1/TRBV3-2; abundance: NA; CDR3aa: CASSQDLGQGIGETQYF; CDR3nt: TGTGCCAGCAGCCAAGATCTGGGGCAGGGGATAGGGGAGACCCAGTACTTC
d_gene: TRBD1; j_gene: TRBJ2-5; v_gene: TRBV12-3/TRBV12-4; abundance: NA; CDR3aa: CASSLAGTGIQYF; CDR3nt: TGTGCCAGCAGTTTAGCGGGGACAGGGATCCAGTACTTC
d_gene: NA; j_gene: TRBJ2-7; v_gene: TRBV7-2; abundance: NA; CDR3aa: CASSLVGLAAYEQYF; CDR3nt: TGTGCCAGCAGCTTAGTTGGGCTAGCAGCCTACGAGCAGTACTTC
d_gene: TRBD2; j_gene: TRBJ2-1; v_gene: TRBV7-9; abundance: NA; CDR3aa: CASTHSGRSSYNEQFF; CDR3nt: TGTGCCAGCACTCATAGCGGGAGAAGCTCCTACAATGAGCAGTTCTTC